These T cell receptor beta chains were read from a single sample in a study of shared clonotypes between healthy human individuals. Clones were read by immunoSEQ multiplex PCR, and TCRdb kept only the in-frame ones, dropping some. Among about 800,000 clones listed, about 96% were seen once. The sequenced sample consisted of naive CD8+ T cells sorted from blood. Source of these receptors: a man under 40 in good health. CDR3s include the opening cysteine and the closing phenylalanine or tryptophan. The order of the fields is D gene, V gene, clone size, J gene, CDR3 protein, CDR3 DNA. The D gene is left open where the match is weak. Size is omitted from some rows. Given values are once, few, many or a class for expanded clones.

.	TRBV9	few	TRBJ1-1	CASSVARTAEAFF	TGTGCCAGCAGCGTAGCAAGGACAGCCGAAGCTTTCTTT
TRBD2	TRBV6-5	.	TRBJ2-1	CASSSGLAGNNEQFF	TGTGCCAGCAGCTCCGGACTAGCGGGAAACAATGAGCAGTTCTTC
.	TRBV5-1	.	TRBJ1-4	CASREEEKLFF	TGCGCCAGCAGAGAGGAGGAAAAACTGTTTTTT
.	TRBV29-1	.	TRBJ2-7	CSVGLGGLFDEQYF	TGCAGCGTTGGTCTTGGGGGTCTTTTCGACGAGCAGTACTTC
TRBD1	TRBV19	.	TRBJ2-7	CASGDRNSYEQYF	TGTGCCAGTGGGGACAGGAACTCCTACGAGCAGTACTTC
TRBD2	TRBV6-4	once	TRBJ2-1	CASSDLWGGGYNEQFF	TGTGCCAGCAGTGACCTCTGGGGGGGTGGCTACAATGAGCAGTTCTTC
.	TRBV9	.	TRBJ2-3	CASSVPESKSTDTQYF	TGTGCCAGCAGCGTTCCGGAGAGCAAAAGCACAGATACGCAGTATTTT
.	TRBV25-1	.	TRBJ1-1	CASSIGNTEAFF	TGTGCCAGCAGTATCGGGAACACTGAAGCTTTCTTT
.	TRBV5-1	once	TRBJ2-5	CASSLGVGWREETQYF	TGCGCCAGCAGCTTGGGGGTAGGGTGGAGGGAAGAGACCCAGTACTTC
.	TRBV27	.	TRBJ1-5	CASSLRQGHQPQHF	TGTGCCAGCAGTTTACGGCAGGGGCATCAGCCCCAGCATTTT
.	TRBV28	.	TRBJ1-4	CASSPYPDSMDRGNEKLFF	TGTGCCAGCAGTCCTTACCCAGACAGTATGGACCGGGGTAATGAAAAACTGTTTTTT
TRBD2	TRBV27	.	TRBJ2-7	CASREIGTSDYEQYF	TGTGCCAGCAGGGAAATCGGGACTAGCGACTACGAGCAGTACTTC
.	TRBV7-9	.	TRBJ2-2	CASLQKFGNTGELFF	TGTGCCAGCCTCCAGAAATTTGGAAACACCGGGGAGCTGTTTTTT
.	TRBV6-1	.	TRBJ1-4	CASSEPRGRGEKLFF	TGTGCCAGCAGTGAACCTCGGGGGCGGGGTGAAAAACTGTTTTTT
.	TRBV4-1	.	TRBJ2-2	CASSEADLHANTGELFF	TGCGCCAGCAGCGAAGCGGATCTCCATGCGAACACCGGGGAGCTGTTTTTT
.	TRBV4-1	few	TRBJ2-7	CASSQAGISYEQYF	TGCGCCAGCAGCCAAGCGGGGATTTCCTACGAGCAGTACTTC
.	TRBV6-5	.	TRBJ2-1	CASSLRLGENEQFF	TGTGCCAGCAGTCTCCGATTGGGGGAGAATGAGCAGTTCTTC
TRBD1	TRBV5-1	.	TRBJ2-3	CASSSATGTDTQYF	TGCGCCAGCAGCTCGGCGACAGGGACAGATACGCAGTATTTT
TRBD2	TRBV7-2	.	TRBJ2-1	CASSSVLAGVRDEQFF	TGTGCCAGCAGCTCAGTACTAGCGGGAGTTCGCGATGAGCAGTTCTTC
.	TRBV4-1	.	TRBJ2-2	CASSQGANTGELFF	TGCGCCAGCAGCCAGGGGGCTAACACCGGGGAGCTGTTTTTT
TRBD2	TRBV29-1	.	TRBJ2-3	CSVEGGLIPTDTQYF	TGCAGCGTTGAAGGGGGACTAATCCCCACAGATACGCAGTATTTT
TRBD1	TRBV5-5	.	TRBJ1-1	CASSLVSRGQTEAFF	TGTGCCAGCAGCTTAGTGTCCAGGGGGCAGACTGAAGCTTTCTTT
TRBD1	TRBV2	.	TRBJ1-1	CASSPGQGFMGAEAFF	TGTGCCAGCAGTCCGGGACAGGGTTTTATGGGCGCTGAAGCTTTCTTT
.	TRBV4-3	once	TRBJ1-1	CASSLGTVGTEAFF	TGCGCCAGCAGCCTTGGGACGGTGGGCACTGAAGCTTTCTTT
TRBD2	TRBV7-8	.	TRBJ2-7	CASSLVKGGPLGYEQYF	TGTGCCAGCAGCTTAGTTAAGGGAGGGCCACTTGGCTACGAGCAGTACTTC
.	TRBV7-2	.	TRBJ2-7	CASSLDVVGGKGPRYEQYF	TGTGCCAGCAGCTTAGACGTTGTCGGAGGGAAGGGGCCAAGATACGAGCAGTACTTC
.	TRBV7-8	.	TRBJ2-7	CASTRRSYEQYF	TGTGCCAGCACCCGACGCTCCTACGAGCAGTACTTC
TRBD1	TRBV9	.	TRBJ1-3	CASDKGQSSGNTIYF	TGTGCCAGCGATAAGGGACAGTCCTCTGGAAACACCATATATTTT
TRBD2	TRBV7-9	.	TRBJ2-3	CASSSVVGTSGTDTQYF	TGTGCCAGCAGCTCGGTTGTGGGGACTAGCGGCACAGATACGCAGTATTTT
TRBD1	TRBV27	.	TRBJ2-7	CASKGQNYEQYF	TGTGCCAGCAAGGGACAGAACTACGAGCAGTACTTC
.	TRBV4-1	.	TRBJ1-3	CASSQEQDLSGNTIYF	TGCGCCAGCAGCCAAGAACAAGACCTCTCTGGAAACACCATATATTTT
.	TRBV29-1	.	TRBJ2-1	CSALGGSYNEQFF	TGCAGCGCCTTGGGGGGATCCTACAATGAGCAGTTCTTC
.	TRBV5-4	.	TRBJ2-5	CASSLETTGRETQYF	TGTGCCAGCAGCTTGGAAACCACTGGAAGGGAGACCCAGTACTTC
.	TRBV11-3	.	TRBJ2-7	CASSLAGHFYEQYF	TGTGCCAGCAGCTTAGCGGGACACTTTTACGAGCAGTACTTC
TRBD1	TRBV2	few	TRBJ1-2	CASSGQGADGYTF	TGTGCCAGCAGTGGACAGGGGGCGGATGGCTACACCTTC
.	TRBV7-8	.	TRBJ2-1	CASSNIPKGQHEQFF	TGTGCCAGCAGCAACATCCCAAAGGGGCAGCATGAGCAGTTCTTC
TRBD2	TRBV9	.	TRBJ2-3	CASSASGRLADTQYF	TGTGCCAGCAGCGCTAGCGGGAGGCTCGCAGATACGCAGTATTTT
TRBD1	TRBV7-9	once	TRBJ2-5	CASSSALGQGEETQYF	TGTGCCAGCAGCTCCGCCCTGGGACAGGGAGAAGAGACCCAGTACTTC
.	TRBV7-9	.	TRBJ1-1	CASSFQGREAFF	TGTGCCAGCAGCTTCCAGGGGCGTGAAGCTTTCTTT
.	TRBV4-1	.	TRBJ2-7	CASSQDIGHEQYF	TGCGCCAGCAGCCAAGATATCGGGCACGAGCAGTACTTC
TRBD2	TRBV5-1	.	TRBJ2-7	CASSFRSGPTYEQYF	TGCGCCAGCAGCTTCCGTAGCGGGCCAACCTACGAGCAGTACTTC
TRBD2	TRBV15	.	TRBJ2-3	CATSRDRREGWGDTQYF	TGTGCCACCAGCAGAGATCGAAGGGAGGGATGGGGAGATACGCAGTATTTT
.	TRBV11-2	.	TRBJ1-1	CASSSIGAIFEAFF	TGTGCCAGCAGTTCGATTGGGGCGATATTTGAAGCTTTCTTT
TRBD2	TRBV9	.	TRBJ2-3	CASSVAGGISDTQYF	TGTGCCAGCAGCGTAGCGGGGGGGATCTCAGATACGCAGTATTTT
TRBD1	TRBV27	.	TRBJ2-7	CASSPTWDRGEQYF	TGTGCCAGCAGTCCTACCTGGGACAGGGGCGAGCAGTACTTC
TRBD2	TRBV5-1	.	TRBJ2-1	CASSFPGTSGSSSYNEQFF	TGCGCCAGCAGCTTTCCCGGGACTAGCGGGAGTAGCTCCTACAATGAGCAGTTCTTC
.	TRBV20-1	.	TRBJ2-1	CSAVAFEQFF	TGCAGTGCGGTAGCGTTTGAGCAGTTCTTC